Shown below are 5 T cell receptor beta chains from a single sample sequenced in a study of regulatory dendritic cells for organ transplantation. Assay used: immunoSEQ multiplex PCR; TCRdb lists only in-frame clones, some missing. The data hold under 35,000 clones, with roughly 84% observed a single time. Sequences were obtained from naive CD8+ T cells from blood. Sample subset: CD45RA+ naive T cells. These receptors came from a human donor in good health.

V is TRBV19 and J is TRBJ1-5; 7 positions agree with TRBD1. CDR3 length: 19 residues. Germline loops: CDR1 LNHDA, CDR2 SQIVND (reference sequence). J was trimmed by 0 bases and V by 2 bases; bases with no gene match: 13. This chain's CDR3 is CASSITILGTVDSNQPQHF. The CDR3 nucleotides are TGTGCCAGTAGTATAACCATACTAGGGACAGTTGATAGCAATCAGCCCCAGCATTTT.

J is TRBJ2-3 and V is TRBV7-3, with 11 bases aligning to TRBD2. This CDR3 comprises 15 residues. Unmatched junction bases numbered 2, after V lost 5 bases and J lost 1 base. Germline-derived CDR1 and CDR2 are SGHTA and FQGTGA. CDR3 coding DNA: TGTGCCAGCAGCGGGGGACTAGCGGGCACAGATACGCAGTATTTT. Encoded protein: CASSGGLAGTDTQYF.

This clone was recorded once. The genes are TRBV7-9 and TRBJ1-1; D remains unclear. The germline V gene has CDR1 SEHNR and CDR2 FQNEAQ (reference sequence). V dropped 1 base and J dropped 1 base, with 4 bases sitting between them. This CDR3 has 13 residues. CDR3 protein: CASSLGRNTEAFF. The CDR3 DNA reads TGTGCCAGCAGCTTAGGCAGGAACACTGAAGCTTTCTTT. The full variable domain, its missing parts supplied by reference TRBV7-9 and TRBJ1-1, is DTGVSQNPRHKITKRGQNVTFRCDPISEHNRLYWYRQTLGQGPEFLTYFQNEAQLEKSRLLSDRFSAERPKGSFSTLEIQRTEQGDSAMYLCASSLGRNTEAFFGQGTRLTVV.

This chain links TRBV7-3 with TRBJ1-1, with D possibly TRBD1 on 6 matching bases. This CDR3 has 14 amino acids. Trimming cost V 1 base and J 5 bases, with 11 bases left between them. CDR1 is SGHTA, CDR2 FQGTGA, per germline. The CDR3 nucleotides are TGTGCCAGCAGCTTAAGATCGCAGGGGACTGAAGCTTTCTTT. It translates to CASSLRSQGTEAFF.

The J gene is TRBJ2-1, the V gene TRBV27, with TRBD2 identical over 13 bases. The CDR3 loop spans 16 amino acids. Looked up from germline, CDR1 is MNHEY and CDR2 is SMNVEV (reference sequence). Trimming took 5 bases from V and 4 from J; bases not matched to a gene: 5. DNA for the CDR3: TGTGCCAGCAGTCACGGGACTAGCGGGGCTTACAATGAGCAGTTCTTC. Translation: CASSHGTSGAYNEQFF.